This T cell receptor beta chain is drawn from a study of cytomegalovirus exposure and HLA in healthy donors. Turning to the study itself: Around 180 million T cells yielded 120 million or so unique TCR beta sequences, as an earlier analysis found.

Germline-derived CDR1 and CDR2 are LGHNA and YNFKEQ. The CDR3 length is 13 residues. Deletions cut 5 bases from V and 4 bases from J, with 11 bases between. Researchers ran the PCR with 60 Vbeta and 13 Jbeta primers. Clones were sequenced by immunoSEQ multiplex PCR, and TCRdb holds only the in-frame ones, with some missing. The sample carries approximately 100,000 clones, 65% to 80% recorded once. About this clone itself: The target antigen is unknown.

Study-wide results and limits: It is likely that the observed cluster of highly shared sequence variants was a sequencing artifact.

The chain uses TRBV4-2 and TRBJ1-1; D unclear. The sequence came from a man aged 35-49 years in good health and CMV-seropositive. The material sequenced was PBMCs. The CDR3 sequence is CASSFGGGTEAFF. The CDR3 DNA reads as TGTGCCAGCAGCTTTGGTGGAGGCACTGAAGCTTTCTTT.